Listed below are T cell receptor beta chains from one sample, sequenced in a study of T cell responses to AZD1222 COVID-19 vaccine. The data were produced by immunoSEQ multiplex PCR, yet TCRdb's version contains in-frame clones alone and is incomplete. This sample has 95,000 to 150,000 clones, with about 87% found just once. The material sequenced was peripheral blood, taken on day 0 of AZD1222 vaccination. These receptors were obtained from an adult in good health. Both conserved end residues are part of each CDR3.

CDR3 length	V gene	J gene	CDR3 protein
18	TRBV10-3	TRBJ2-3	CAIEERAGGLGGTDTQYF
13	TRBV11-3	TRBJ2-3	CASSRVFTDTQYF
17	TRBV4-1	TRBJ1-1	CASSQAPTRGSGTEAFF
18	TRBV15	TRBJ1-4	CATSRDRSGGVTNEKLFF
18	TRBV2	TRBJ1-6	CASSEGTEISSYNSPLHF
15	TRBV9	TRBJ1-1	CASSASTGGDTEAFF
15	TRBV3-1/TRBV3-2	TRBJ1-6	CASSQVGADNSPLHF
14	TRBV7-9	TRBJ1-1	CASSARQADTEAFF
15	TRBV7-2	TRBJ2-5	CASSPRQGEWETQYF
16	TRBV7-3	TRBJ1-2	CASSLGQGAMSYGYTF